This entry concerns a single T cell receptor (beta chain). Its antigen is not known. Sequencing targeted expressed TCRB transcripts, as all isolated RNA had been reverse transcribed. Regulatory, naive and central memory T cell samples averaged about 3.57 million reads. The data were produced by immunoSEQ multiplex PCR, yet TCRdb's version contains in-frame clones alone and is incomplete. The data hold 310,000 or so clones, with 15% observed a single time. The data were obtained in a study of beta chain features in type 1 diabetes. General observations from the study: The similarity of naive, central memory and Treg TCRB repertoires appeared greater among patients than among healthy donors. Type 1 diabetes patients had moderately but significantly shorter TCRB CDR3s in all four CD4+ subsets.

CD4+ naive, central memory, regulatory and stem cell-like memory subsets were isolated by sorting on CD45RO/CCR7/CD25/CD127/CD95/CD27. Sorted populations all exceeded 95% purity. Trimming cost V 3 bases and J 1 base, with 5 bases left between them. The CDR3 contains 13 residues. Germline V lookup: CDR1 SGHDT, CDR2 YYEEEE. The material sequenced was naive CD4+ T cells from blood. This chain links TRBV5-6 with TRBJ1-5; D is ambiguous. The receptor was derived from a young man with type 1 diabetes. CDR3 residues: CASSWASNQPQHF. The DNA of the CDR3 is TGTGCCAGCAGCTGGGCGAGCAATCAGCCCCAGCATTTT. Filled out from reference TRBV5-6 and TRBJ1-5, the complete variable domain reads DAGVTQSPTHLIKTRGQQVTLRCSPKSGHDTVSWYQQALGQGPQFIFQYYEEEERQRGNFPDRFSGHQFPNYSSELNVNALLLGDSALYLCASSWASNQPQHFGDGTRLSIL.